This TCR beta chain was sequenced during a study of blood T cell repertoires in COVID-19. About the study: The origin of the acute and convalescent COVID-19 samples was the United States, Italy and Spain. In each case, the material was cDNA or gDNA derived from T cells, B-cell-depleted T cells, or PBMCs.

Germline CDR1 MNHEY, CDR2 SVGAGI. This CDR3 has 14 residues. J lost 7 bases, V lost 8 bases, and 9 bases had no gene match. Exposed enrollees had met someone with a PCR-confirmed or clinician-diagnosed COVID-19 case at some point within the 2 weeks before study entry. In the original processing: Amplification with reference gene primers provided the estimates of nucleated cell counts. Using immunoSEQ multiplex PCR, the repertoire was profiled, and TCRdb retains in-frame clones only, with some absent. V and J calls and clone size are those listed in that table; D and trimming were worked out from the DNA. The sample comprises approximately 280,000 clones, approximately 78% of which are singletons, and approximately 5% rests with the top ten.

The specimen was PBMCs or T cells enriched from blood (not recorded which). This receptor was taken from a man aged 35-49 years who had been exposed to COVID-19. The gene calls are TRBV6-5 and TRBJ2-1; TRBD1 matches 9 bases. CDR3 DNA sequence: TGTGCCAGCTCGCGACAGGGGGTCAGGAATGAGCAGTTCTTC. This translates into CASSRQGVRNEQFF.